Sequencing of this TCR beta chain was carried out in a study of cytomegalovirus exposure and HLA in healthy donors. The table came from immunoSEQ multiplex PCR; TCRdb's copy has only in-frame clones and leaves some out. The sample holds some 67,000 clones; less than 95% are singletons and the top ten take roughly 0.94%. Donors came from a validation cohort of over 100 subjects, distinct from the first 666-subject cohort. The CDR3 loop spans 12 amino acids. Germline V gene data show CDR1 as SGHTA and CDR2 as FQGNSA. V lost 1 base to trimming and J lost 5 bases, with 6 bases between them. About this clone itself: Its antigen is as yet unknown.

General study findings and limits: One later analysis, an examination of the approximately 120 validation repertoires, found that first-cohort TCR clusters tended to co-occur in them. For cytomegalovirus status, the classifier reportedly gave diagnoses with high specificity and sensitivity. Altogether, 150 to 200 TCR beta chains were recorded as cytomegalovirus-associated.

Sequences were obtained from PBMCs. The clonotype was recovered from a woman aged 18 to 35 in good health and CMV-seronegative. This chain uses TRBV7-2 with TRBJ2-7, with D hard to call. CDR3 nucleotide sequence: TGTGCCAGCAGCTTAGTCCAGGACGAGCAGTACTTC. Translating gives CASSLVQDEQYF.